Presented here are 17 T cell receptor beta chains from one specimen sequenced in a study of blood T cell repertoires in COVID-19. Clones were read by immunoSEQ multiplex PCR, and TCRdb kept only the in-frame ones, dropping some. This table holds 540,000 or so clones, 85% to 90% found once. Sequencing used peripheral blood. The receptors derive from a woman aged 45-59 years with COVID-19, enrolled during active disease.

The rearrangement links TRBV3-1 (or the pseudogene TRBV3-2) to TRBJ1-3; D gene uncertain. CDR1 LGHDT and CDR2 YNNKEL come from the germline V gene (reference sequence). The CDR3 length is 15 residues. V was shortened by 4 bases and J by 0 bases, with 10 bases between the two germline ends. The CDR3 region is CASSRTSSSGNTIYF. The CDR3 bases are TGTGCCAGCAGCCGGACTTCCAGCTCTGGAAACACCATATATTTT.

Notes on this clone: This sample also contains other DNA sequences that code for the same CDR3. V is TRBV2 and J is TRBJ1-2; no reliable D call. The CDR3 runs to 10 residues. CDR1 and CDR2 from the germline V gene are SNHLY and FYNNEI. Trimming took off 6 bases at V and 8 bases at J, with 7 bases between the two ends. The CDR3: CASRELGYTF. The CDR3, as DNA: TGTGCCAGCAGGGAACTAGGCTACACCTTC.

The chain uses TRBV11-3 and TRBJ2-1; the D gene is possibly TRBD2 (5 bases). The V end lost 0 bases, the J end lost 8 bases, and 8 bases lay between the germline ends. CDR3 size: 13 residues. The germline gives CDR1 SGHNT, CDR2 YENEEA. The CDR3 region is CASSLESGDEQFF. The CDR3 DNA sequence: TGTGCCAGCAGCTTAGAAAGCGGTGATGAGCAGTTCTTC. The full variable domain, with the rest looked up from reference TRBV11-3 and TRBJ2-1, is EAGVVQSPRYKIIEKKQPVAFWCNPISGHNTLYWYLQNLGQGPELLIRYENEEAVDDSQLPKDRFSAERLKGVDSTLKIQPAELGDSAVYLCASSLESGDEQFFGPGTRLTVL.

The chain uses TRBV27 and TRBJ2-2, with 10 bases fitting TRBD1. The CDR3 is made up of 14 amino acids. V gave up 10 bases and J gave up 6 bases; unmatched junction bases: 8. Per the germline V gene, CDR1 is MNHEY and CDR2 is SMNVEV (reference sequence). The CDR3 region is CATSRQGAAGELFF. In nucleotides, the CDR3 is TGTGCCACCTCCCGACAGGGGGCGGCCGGGGAGCTGTTTTTT.

This chain uses TRBV18 with TRBJ2-3; 7 positions match TRBD1. The junction had 3 bases not matched to a gene; V was cut back by 3 bases and J by 0 bases. Germline V gene sequence: CDR1 KGHSH, CDR2 LQKENI. The CDR3 runs 15 residues. The CDR3 DNA reads as TGTGCCAGCTCACCTGGACAGGTTAGCACAGATACGCAGTATTTT. Translated, it gives CASSPGQVSTDTQYF. The variable domain in full, with the rest retrieved from reference TRBV18 and TRBJ2-3, is NAGVMQNPRHLVRRRGQEARLRCSPMKGHSHVYWYRQLPEEGLKFMVYLQKENIIDESGMPKERFSAEFPKEGPSILRIQQVVRGDSAAYFCASSPGQVSTDTQYFGPGTRLTVL.

The chain employs TRBV9 and TRBJ1-2; the D gene is possibly TRBD1 (5 bases). Germline V lookup: CDR1 SGDLS, CDR2 YYNGEE. Trimming left V 2 bases short and J 2 bases short, with 7 bases between. This CDR3 contains 13 residues. The CDR3 nucleotides read TGTGCCAGCAGCGTGGGACTGAACTATGGCTACACCTTC. Translated, it gives CASSVGLNYGYTF.

This chain uses TRBV27 with TRBJ1-1, with TRBD1 matching 9 bases. V was clipped by 5 bases and J by 3 bases; unmatched bases: 16. CDR3 length: 18 amino acids. CDR1 MNHEY and CDR2 SMNVEV come from the germline V gene (reference sequence). For the CDR3, the DNA is TGTGCCAGCAGTCAATCTGCCGGGACAGGGAAGAGCGACACTGAAGCTTTCTTT. Amino acid sequence: CASSQSAGTGKSDTEAFF.

V and J are TRBV5-6 and TRBJ1-1; possible D gene TRBD1, 6 bases. This CDR3 has 13 residues. The V and J ends lost 2 bases and 4 bases respectively, with 9 bases between them. Looked up from germline, CDR1 is SGHDT and CDR2 is YYEEEE. The chain's CDR3 is CASSFGGATEAFF. The CDR3, as DNA: TGTGCCAGCAGCTTTGGGGGGGCCACTGAAGCTTTCTTT.

The V and J genes are TRBV11-3 and TRBJ2-6; D remains unclear. Germline V CDR1 and CDR2: SGHNT, YENEEA. Deletions cut 1 base from V and 0 bases from J, with 4 bases between. The CDR3 length is 15 residues. The CDR3 region has the DNA TGTGCCAGCAGCTTAGGCGGCTCTGGGGCCAACGTCCTGACTTTC. It translates to CASSLGGSGANVLTF.

This chain uses TRBV6-2 or TRBV6-3 with TRBJ1-4; 7 bases agree with TRBD1. V was pared by 4 bases and J by 7 bases, with 6 bases of the junction left unmatched. There are 14 residues in the CDR3. Germline values: CDR1 MNHEY, CDR2 SVGEGT. The CDR3 nucleotides read TGTGCCAGCAGTTTTCGACAGGGCAGTGAAAAACTGTTTTTT. Translated: CASSFRQGSEKLFF.

Only one count was recorded for this clone. The V and J genes are TRBV19 and TRBJ2-1; the match to TRBD2 covers 10 bases. This CDR3 contains 16 residues. Germline CDR1 is LNHDA and CDR2 is SQIVND (reference sequence). V trimming: 6 bases; J trimming: 0 bases; junction bases outside the gene matches: 5. The CDR3 protein is CASSILAGSSYNEQFF. The CDR3 region has the DNA TGTGCCAGTAGCATACTAGCGGGGAGCTCCTACAATGAGCAGTTCTTC.

The chain combines TRBV7-9 with TRBJ2-1, with 11 bases identical to TRBD2. The length of the CDR3 is 18 residues. Germline CDR1 and CDR2: SEHNR and FQNEAQ (reference sequence). V lost 5 bases, J lost 5 bases, and 14 bases stayed unmatched. DNA of the CDR3: TGTGCCAGCAGCCCCTACCCGGGACTAGCGGCGCCCGACAATGAGCAGTTCTTC. Amino acid sequence: CASSPYPGLAAPDNEQFF.

This chain joins TRBV7-9 and TRBJ2-7; 7 nucleotides align to TRBD1. Germline assignment: CDR1 SEHNR and CDR2 FQNEAQ (reference sequence). The length of the CDR3 is 16 residues. V lost 4 bases, J lost 2 bases, and 11 bases stayed unmatched. The CDR3 region is CASSSRGQGLTYEQYF. In DNA, the CDR3 is TGTGCCAGCAGCTCAAGGGGGCAGGGTTTAACCTACGAGCAGTACTTC.

This sequence joins TRBV19 and TRBJ1-5, with D perhaps matching TRBD1 (5 bases). V shed 5 bases and J shed 0 bases, with 8 bases lying between them. This CDR3 contains 14 residues. CDR1 is LNHDA, CDR2 SQIVND, per germline (reference sequence). CDR3 bases: TGTGCCAGTAGTCAGGGAATTAGCAATCAGCCCCAGCATTTT. Translation gives CASSQGISNQPQHF.

The chain links TRBV11-2 to TRBJ1-2; D not resolved. CDR1 SGHAT and CDR2 FQNNGV come from the germline V gene. V lost 0 bases, J lost 8 bases, and 10 bases lay in between. This CDR3 spans 13 amino acids. CDR3 nucleotides: TGTGCCAGCAGCTTAGACCCTAGCGGCGGCTACACCTTC. Translating gives CASSLDPSGGYTF.

The chain is built from TRBV10-2 and TRBJ1-2; 8 bases agree with TRBD1. V was clipped by 6 bases and J by 0 bases; unmatched bases: 6. CDR3 size: 15 residues. Germline V CDR1 and CDR2: WSHSY, SAAADI. CDR3 in amino acids: CASSLRQGPNYGYTF. In DNA form, the CDR3 reads TGCGCCAGCAGCCTTAGACAGGGGCCTAACTATGGCTACACCTTC.

The rearrangement joins TRBV9 to TRBJ1-2; D not certain. The CDR3 runs to 16 residues. Trimming stripped 0 bases from V and 2 bases from J, with 14 bases between. CDR1 and CDR2 (germline): SGDLS, YYNGEE. CDR3 coding DNA: TGTGCCAGCAGCGTAGGATGGAGCAGCTTCAACTATGGCTACACCTTC. The encoded protein is CASSVGWSSFNYGYTF. The complete variable domain, with remaining parts taken from reference TRBV9 and TRBJ1-2, reads DSGVTQTPKHLITATGQRVTLRCSPRSGDLSVYWYQQSLDQGLQFLIQYYNGEERAKGNILERFSAQQFPDLHSELNLSSLELGDSALYFCASSVGWSSFNYGYTFGSGTRLTVV.